This TCR beta chain was sequenced during a study of blood T cell repertoires in COVID-19. Assay: immunoSEQ multiplex PCR; the TCRdb copy retains only in-frame clones and omits some. Of 250,000 or so clones listed, 86% are singletons. In this sample, this clone turned up once. This receptor was identified in a woman aged 25 to 39 with active or convalescent COVID-19. Sequences were obtained from peripheral blood.

The CDR3 protein is CASSPPLLQGPSYEQYF. The CDR3, as DNA: TGTGCCAGCTCACCACCCCTACTACAGGGGCCCTCCTACGAGCAGTACTTC. The rearrangement links TRBV18 to TRBJ2-7, with 7 bases matching TRBD1. The CDR3 totals 17 residues. Germline trimming cut 0 bases from V and 0 bases from J; bases unmatched to any gene: 8. Germline-derived CDR1 and CDR2 are KGHSH and LQKENI.